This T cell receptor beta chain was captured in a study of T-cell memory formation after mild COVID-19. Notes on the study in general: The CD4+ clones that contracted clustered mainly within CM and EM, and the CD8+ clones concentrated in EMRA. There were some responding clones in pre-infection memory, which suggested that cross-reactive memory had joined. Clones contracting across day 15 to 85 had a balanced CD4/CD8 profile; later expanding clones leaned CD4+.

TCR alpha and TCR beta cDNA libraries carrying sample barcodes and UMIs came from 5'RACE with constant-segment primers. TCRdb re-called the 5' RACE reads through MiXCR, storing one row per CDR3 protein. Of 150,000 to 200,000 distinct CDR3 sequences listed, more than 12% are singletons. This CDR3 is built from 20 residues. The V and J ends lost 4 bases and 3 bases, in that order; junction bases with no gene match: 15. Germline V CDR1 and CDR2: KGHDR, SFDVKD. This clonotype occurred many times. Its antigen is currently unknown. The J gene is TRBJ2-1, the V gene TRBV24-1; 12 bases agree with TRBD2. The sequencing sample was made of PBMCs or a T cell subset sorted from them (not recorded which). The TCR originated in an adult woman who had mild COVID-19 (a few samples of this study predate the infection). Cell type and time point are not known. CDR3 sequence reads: CATSDPSLTSGSSYYNEQFF. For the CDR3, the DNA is TGTGCCACCAGTGACCCCTCCCTGACTAGCGGGAGTTCGTACTACAATGAGCAGTTCTTC.